Listed below are T cell receptor beta chains from one sample, sequenced in a study of memory B cells and T cells in multiple sclerosis. Repertoires were generated with immunoSEQ multiplex PCR, while TCRdb's copy carries only in-frame clones and drops some. This table holds roughly 14,000 clones, approximately 69% found once. Sequenced material: memory (CD45RO+) CD4+ T cells from blood. These receptor sequences come from a human donor with multiple sclerosis. CDR3s include the opening cysteine and the closing phenylalanine or tryptophan. Each record gives: V gene, D gene, J gene, clone size, CDR3 DNA, CDR3 protein. A D gene is named only where the DNA matches it firmly. The size field is filled for only some rows; it gives once, few, many or a size class.

v_gene: TRBV28; d_gene: -; j_gene: TRBJ1-2; abundance: -; CDR3nt: TGTGCCAGCAGTTTATCAGTTTATGGCTACACCTTC; CDR3aa: CASSLSVYGYTF
v_gene: TRBV15; d_gene: TRBD1; j_gene: TRBJ1-2; abundance: -; CDR3nt: TGTGCCACCGGTCGGACAGGGCTTAACTATGGCTACACCTTC; CDR3aa: CATGRTGLNYGYTF
v_gene: TRBV9; d_gene: TRBD1; j_gene: TRBJ1-2; abundance: -; CDR3nt: TGTGCCACCACCCCGACAGGGACCTATGGCTACACCTTC; CDR3aa: CATTPTGTYGYTF
v_gene: TRBV5-1; d_gene: TRBD1; j_gene: TRBJ2-7; abundance: -; CDR3nt: TGCGCCAGCAGCGCAGACAGGGTCAGCGAGCAGTACTTC; CDR3aa: CASSADRVSEQYF
v_gene: TRBV5-1; d_gene: TRBD1; j_gene: TRBJ1-5; abundance: once; CDR3nt: TGCGCCAGCAGCTCGACAGGGGACGGCAATCAGCCCCAGCATTTT; CDR3aa: CASSSTGDGNQPQHF
v_gene: TRBV15; d_gene: -; j_gene: TRBJ1-1; abundance: -; CDR3nt: TGTGCCACCAGCGCCACTAGGAACACTGAAGCTTTCTTT; CDR3aa: CATSATRNTEAFF
v_gene: TRBV6-1; d_gene: -; j_gene: TRBJ1-4; abundance: -; CDR3nt: TGTGCCAGCAGTGATTCGGGGACAAGCTCCGAAAAACTGTTTTTT; CDR3aa: CASSDSGTSSEKLFF
v_gene: TRBV6-5; d_gene: TRBD2; j_gene: TRBJ2-1; abundance: -; CDR3nt: TGTGCCAGCAGATTAGCGGGGGCCTTTGATGAGCAGTTCTTC; CDR3aa: CASRLAGAFDEQFF
v_gene: TRBV4-2; d_gene: TRBD2; j_gene: TRBJ2-2; abundance: -; CDR3nt: TGTGCCAGCAGCCCGGAGGGCCTCGACTCCCTAGCGGGCCACACCGGGGAGCTGTTTTTT; CDR3aa: CASSPEGLDSLAGHTGELFF
v_gene: TRBV11-2; d_gene: -; j_gene: TRBJ1-4; abundance: -; CDR3nt: TGTGCCAGCAGCTTGGGCAGCCATAATGAAAAACTGTTTTTT; CDR3aa: CASSLGSHNEKLFF
v_gene: TRBV15; d_gene: TRBD1; j_gene: TRBJ1-5; abundance: -; CDR3nt: TGTGCCACCAGCGCGCAGGGGGCCGGTCAGCCCCAGCATTTT; CDR3aa: CATSAQGAGQPQHF
v_gene: TRBV7-9; d_gene: TRBD1; j_gene: TRBJ1-3; abundance: -; CDR3nt: TGTGCCAGCAGACCGGGACAGGGGAACACCATATATTTT; CDR3aa: CASRPGQGNTIYF
v_gene: TRBV25-1; d_gene: -; j_gene: TRBJ2-7; abundance: -; CDR3nt: TGTGCCAGCAGTACAGGGTCTCAACGCGGCGAGCAGTACTTC; CDR3aa: CASSTGSQRGEQYF
v_gene: TRBV7-9; d_gene: -; j_gene: TRBJ1-4; abundance: -; CDR3nt: TGTGCCAGCAGCCGAGGCGGGGGGCGAAGTGAAAAACTGTTTTTT; CDR3aa: CASSRGGGRSEKLFF
v_gene: TRBV29-1; d_gene: -; j_gene: TRBJ2-3; abundance: -; CDR3nt: TGCAGCGCTGAACAGGGTAGCACAGATACGCAGTATTTT; CDR3aa: CSAEQGSTDTQYF
v_gene: TRBV5-6; d_gene: -; j_gene: TRBJ1-1; abundance: -; CDR3nt: TGTGCCAGCAGCTTGACAGGGAGGAACACTGAAGCTTTCTTT; CDR3aa: CASSLTGRNTEAFF
v_gene: TRBV10-3; d_gene: TRBD1; j_gene: TRBJ1-2; abundance: few; CDR3nt: TGTGCCATCAGTGAGAGGGAACCGACAGGGATTGATGGCTACACCTTC; CDR3aa: CAISEREPTGIDGYTF
v_gene: TRBV27; d_gene: -; j_gene: TRBJ2-7; abundance: once; CDR3nt: TGTGCCAGCCGTCCCGGACAGTCTCCAGGGGAGCAGTACTTC; CDR3aa: CASRPGQSPGEQYF
v_gene: TRBV19; d_gene: TRBD1; j_gene: TRBJ2-2; abundance: -; CDR3nt: TGTGCCAGTAGCCCCGGGGACAGGGGGAACGCCGGGGAGCTGTTTTTT; CDR3aa: CASSPGDRGNAGELFF
v_gene: TRBV2; d_gene: TRBD2; j_gene: TRBJ2-7; abundance: -; CDR3nt: TGTGCCAGCGTGGGACTAGCGGGACAGAGCTCCTACGAGCAGTACTTC; CDR3aa: CASVGLAGQSSYEQYF
v_gene: TRBV10-3; d_gene: -; j_gene: TRBJ1-1; abundance: -; CDR3nt: TGTGCCATCAGTGAGAGGCCGGCAGGCCGGCGGAACACTGAAGCTTTCTTT; CDR3aa: CAISERPAGRRNTEAFF
v_gene: TRBV5-1; d_gene: -; j_gene: TRBJ1-6; abundance: -; CDR3nt: TGCGCCAGCAGCTTGGGCAGGGCTGGGAATTCACCCCTCCACTTT; CDR3aa: CASSLGRAGNSPLHF
v_gene: TRBV25-1; d_gene: -; j_gene: TRBJ1-2; abundance: medium-sized; CDR3nt: TGTGCCAGCAGTGACGTGTCCAACTATGGCTACACCTTC; CDR3aa: CASSDVSNYGYTF
v_gene: TRBV5-1; d_gene: -; j_gene: TRBJ1-1; abundance: -; CDR3nt: TGCGCCAGCAGCTTGGGGAACGGGGACACTGAAGCTTTCTTT; CDR3aa: CASSLGNGDTEAFF
v_gene: TRBV5-1; d_gene: -; j_gene: TRBJ2-3; abundance: -; CDR3nt: TGCGCCAGCAGTACCCTCAGGGGTGGGGGCACAGATACGCAGTATTTT; CDR3aa: CASSTLRGGGTDTQYF
v_gene: TRBV7-6; d_gene: TRBD2; j_gene: TRBJ2-1; abundance: once; CDR3nt: TGTGCCAGCAGCCCGGATACTAGCGACGTATACAATGAGCAGTTCTTC; CDR3aa: CASSPDTSDVYNEQFF
v_gene: TRBV27; d_gene: -; j_gene: TRBJ2-4; abundance: -; CDR3nt: TGTGCCAGCAGTGCGCCACGGGGTGTTAACCTAGCCAAAAACATTCAGTACTTC; CDR3aa: CASSAPRGVNLAKNIQYF
v_gene: TRBV10-3; d_gene: TRBD1; j_gene: TRBJ2-2; abundance: once; CDR3nt: TGTGCCATCAGTGAGACGCGGCCCCAGGGGGCGAACACCGGGGAGCTGTTTTTT; CDR3aa: CAISETRPQGANTGELFF
v_gene: TRBV20-1; d_gene: -; j_gene: TRBJ1-2; abundance: -; CDR3nt: TGCAGTGCTAGCAGAGATCCGGGAAGTACCTTC; CDR3aa: CSASRDPGSTF
v_gene: TRBV10-3; d_gene: -; j_gene: TRBJ2-3; abundance: -; CDR3nt: TGTGCCATCAGTGAGTCCGCTAGGACAGATACGCAGTATTTT; CDR3aa: CAISESARTDTQYF
v_gene: TRBV6-5; d_gene: TRBD2; j_gene: TRBJ2-3; abundance: -; CDR3nt: TGTGCCAGCAGTTACGATTGGCCTAGCGGAGCAGATACGCAGTATTTT; CDR3aa: CASSYDWPSGADTQYF
v_gene: TRBV28; d_gene: -; j_gene: TRBJ1-3; abundance: -; CDR3nt: TGTGCCAGCATTGGGGACAAAACGACTGGAAACACCATATATTTT; CDR3aa: CASIGDKTTGNTIYF
v_gene: TRBV5-6; d_gene: -; j_gene: TRBJ2-7; abundance: -; CDR3nt: TGTGCCAGCAGCCTGGTCGGGTCCACCTACGAGCAGCACTTC; CDR3aa: CASSLVGSTYEQHF
v_gene: TRBV6-1; d_gene: TRBD1; j_gene: TRBJ2-1; abundance: -; CDR3nt: TGTGCCAGCAGGGTCCCCGGGACAGGTACCCCTGAGCAGTTCTTC; CDR3aa: CASRVPGTGTPEQFF
v_gene: TRBV5-1; d_gene: -; j_gene: TRBJ2-5; abundance: -; CDR3nt: TGCGCCAGCAGCTTGGGTCCATTAGAGACCCAGTACTTC; CDR3aa: CASSLGPLETQYF
v_gene: TRBV19; d_gene: TRBD1; j_gene: TRBJ2-1; abundance: few; CDR3nt: TGTGCCAGTAGCCGACAGGGGGCCGACCCCAATGAGCAGTTCTTC; CDR3aa: CASSRQGADPNEQFF
v_gene: TRBV19; d_gene: -; j_gene: TRBJ2-7; abundance: once; CDR3nt: TGTGCCAGTAGTCAACAATGGACTGGGTCTTACGAGCAGTACTTC; CDR3aa: CASSQQWTGSYEQYF
v_gene: TRBV7-2; d_gene: -; j_gene: TRBJ2-1; abundance: -; CDR3nt: TGTGCCAGCAGCCGAATCAATCCCGACCAGGGTGAGCAGTTCTTC; CDR3aa: CASSRINPDQGEQFF
v_gene: TRBV5-4; d_gene: -; j_gene: TRBJ2-7; abundance: -; CDR3nt: TGTGCCAGCAGCTCTCCACTAAGCTACGAGCAGTACTTC; CDR3aa: CASSSPLSYEQYF
v_gene: TRBV28; d_gene: TRBD1; j_gene: TRBJ2-7; abundance: -; CDR3nt: TGTGCCAGCAGGGGACAGCCGTCCTACGAGCAGTACTTC; CDR3aa: CASRGQPSYEQYF
v_gene: TRBV5-1; d_gene: -; j_gene: TRBJ2-5; abundance: -; CDR3nt: TGCGCCAGCAGCCCGGGGATCGGGGTCCAAGAGACCCAGTACTTC; CDR3aa: CASSPGIGVQETQYF
v_gene: TRBV15; d_gene: -; j_gene: TRBJ2-3; abundance: -; CDR3nt: TGTGCCACCAGCAGAGATCGAGCCGCAGATACGCAGTATTTT; CDR3aa: CATSRDRAADTQYF
v_gene: TRBV5-1; d_gene: TRBD2; j_gene: TRBJ2-1; abundance: -; CDR3nt: TGCGCCAGCAGTGGGGCTAGCGGGGGGGCCGGTGAGCAGTTCTTC; CDR3aa: CASSGASGGAGEQFF
v_gene: TRBV11-2; d_gene: TRBD2; j_gene: TRBJ2-2; abundance: -; CDR3nt: TGTGCCAGCAGCCCCCCTAGCGGGAGGGCCGGGGAGCTGTTTTTT; CDR3aa: CASSPPSGRAGELFF
v_gene: TRBV28; d_gene: TRBD1; j_gene: TRBJ1-5; abundance: -; CDR3nt: TGTGCCAGCAGTTTACTTGACAGGGACAATCAGCCCCAGCATTTT; CDR3aa: CASSLLDRDNQPQHF
v_gene: TRBV30; d_gene: -; j_gene: TRBJ2-7; abundance: -; CDR3nt: TGTGCCTGGAGTGCGTCGCTAGCAAGAGCCGAGCAGTACTTC; CDR3aa: CAWSASLARAEQYF
v_gene: TRBV27; d_gene: -; j_gene: TRBJ1-3; abundance: -; CDR3nt: TGTGCCAGCTCCATTAGAGGTTCCACTGGAAACACCATATATTTT; CDR3aa: CASSIRGSTGNTIYF
v_gene: TRBV25-1; d_gene: TRBD1; j_gene: TRBJ2-1; abundance: once; CDR3nt: TGTGCCAGCCACGACAGGGGGCAGGGTGAGCAGTTCTTC; CDR3aa: CASHDRGQGEQFF
v_gene: TRBV5-4; d_gene: -; j_gene: TRBJ1-2; abundance: -; CDR3nt: TGTGCCAGCAGCTTGCCAGGGAACTATGGCTACACCTTC; CDR3aa: CASSLPGNYGYTF
v_gene: TRBV5-1; d_gene: TRBD2; j_gene: TRBJ2-5; abundance: once; CDR3nt: TGCGCCAGCAGCTCAGGACTAGCTAACGGAGGGACCCAGTACTTC; CDR3aa: CASSSGLANGGTQYF
v_gene: TRBV28; d_gene: -; j_gene: TRBJ1-2; abundance: -; CDR3nt: TGTGCCAGCAGTTCCCACCAAGTCGGGGTAAACTATGGCTACACCTTC; CDR3aa: CASSSHQVGVNYGYTF
v_gene: TRBV6-1; d_gene: TRBD1; j_gene: TRBJ1-6; abundance: once; CDR3nt: TGTGCCAGCAGTTTTACCGGGACAGATAATTCACCCCTCCACTTT; CDR3aa: CASSFTGTDNSPLHF
v_gene: TRBV6-1; d_gene: TRBD1; j_gene: TRBJ1-5; abundance: -; CDR3nt: TGTGCCAGCAGCCCCGGGACAGCTAGCAATCAGCCCCAGCATTTT; CDR3aa: CASSPGTASNQPQHF
v_gene: TRBV30; d_gene: -; j_gene: TRBJ1-2; abundance: -; CDR3nt: TGTGCCTGGAAACAGACGAGTTATGGCTACACCTTC; CDR3aa: CAWKQTSYGYTF
v_gene: TRBV27; d_gene: TRBD1; j_gene: TRBJ2-1; abundance: few; CDR3nt: TGTGCCAGCAGTGCCGGGACAGCGAACAATGAGCAGTTCTTC; CDR3aa: CASSAGTANNEQFF
v_gene: TRBV2; d_gene: -; j_gene: TRBJ2-1; abundance: few; CDR3nt: TGTGCCAGCTCTAGCGAGTCGTACAATGAGCAGTTCTTC; CDR3aa: CASSSESYNEQFF
v_gene: TRBV6-5; d_gene: -; j_gene: TRBJ1-1; abundance: -; CDR3nt: TGTGCCAGCAGATTACAGGTGAACACTGAAGCTTTCTTT; CDR3aa: CASRLQVNTEAFF
v_gene: TRBV5-1; d_gene: TRBD2; j_gene: TRBJ2-3; abundance: -; CDR3nt: TGCGCCAGCACTCATAGCGGGGAAAGCACAGATACGCAGTATTTT; CDR3aa: CASTHSGESTDTQYF
v_gene: TRBV5-1; d_gene: TRBD1; j_gene: TRBJ1-4; abundance: few; CDR3nt: TGCGCCAGCAGCTTGAAACAGGGGTTCAATGAAAAACTGTTTTTT; CDR3aa: CASSLKQGFNEKLFF
v_gene: TRBV7-9; d_gene: -; j_gene: TRBJ1-2; abundance: -; CDR3nt: TGTGCCAGCAGCTCAACAGGGATCGCTAACTATGGCTACACCTTC; CDR3aa: CASSSTGIANYGYTF